This T cell receptor beta chain was documented in a study of T-cell reconstitution after alpha-beta-depleted transplantation in children. The CDR3 consists of 16 residues. Germline V gene data show CDR1 as SGHKS and CDR2 as YYEKEE (reference sequence). After removal of 3 bases from V and 4 bases from J, the junction contained 8 bases not matched to a gene. This clonotype was counted at least ten times. Preparation of the TCRbeta library involved a method that used unique molecular identifiers. One entry per CDR3 protein results from TCRdb running MiXCR on the PCR reads. The sample lists approximately 500,000 distinct CDR3 sequences, about 10% seen once, with roughly 2% in the top ten.

The sample was PBMCs, taken before TCRalphabeta/CD19-depleted stem cell transplant. The TCR originated in a child aged 2-15 years with inherited bone marrow failure, due to receive a stem cell transplant. The V and J genes are TRBV5-5 and TRBJ2-1; 9 bases map to TRBD2. In nucleotides, the CDR3 is TGTGCCAGCAGCTGGGTAGCGGGAGCCTTATACAATGAGCAGTTCTTC. Protein sequence: CASSWVAGALYNEQFF.